Below are 4 T cell receptor beta chains sequenced from a single sample in a study of human T cells and chemical hapten exposure. TCRdb passed the 5' RACE reads through MiXCR, listing each CDR3 protein once. Seen here are about 140,000 distinct CDR3 sequences, roughly 4% observed once, and the top ten hold about 1.3%. The authors extracted total RNA from unfractionated whole blood. All receptors come from a female donor in good health.

This clonotype was seen repeatedly, ten times or more. The chain is built from TRBV25-1 and TRBJ1-4; TRBD1 agrees at 9 bases. The CDR3 runs 17 residues. Germline CDR1 is MGHDK and CDR2 is SYGVNS. V gave up 5 bases and J gave up 4 bases; unmatched junction bases: 11. The CDR3: CASSSLGTGRINEKLFF. CDR3 nucleotide sequence: TGTGCCAGCAGTTCACTTGGGACAGGGAGGATTAATGAAAAACTGTTTTTT.

This clonotype occurred many times. The rearrangement links TRBV6-2 or TRBV6-3 to TRBJ2-7; TRBD2 is a possible D gene (6 bases). Trimming removed 7 bases from V and 1 base from J, with 14 bases in between. Per germline, CDR1 MNHEY and CDR2 SVGEGT. The length of the CDR3 is 14 residues. This CDR3 is CASIDAGRSYEQYF. The CDR3 coding sequence is TGTGCCAGCATTGACGCGGGGAGGTCCTACGAGCAGTACTTC.

This clonotype was found many times. V and J are TRBV29-1 and TRBJ2-1; unclear D gene. Between the trimmed V and J ends, which lost 7 bases and 9 bases, there was a span of 13 bases. Germline V CDR1 and CDR2: SQVTM, ANQGSEA. The CDR3 length is 11 residues. The CDR3 region has the DNA TGCAGCGGCCAAAAACGAGGTGAGCAGTTCTTC. It specifies CSGQKRGEQFF.

The V call is TRBV13, the J call TRBJ2-5; 10 bases agree with TRBD1. The length of the CDR3 is 15 residues. Germline values: CDR1 PRHDT, CDR2 FYEKMQ (reference sequence). V lost 6 bases, J lost 2 bases, and 6 bases stayed unmatched. Here the CDR3 reads CASSHPGQGQETQYF. CDR3 sequence (DNA): TGTGCCAGCAGTCACCCGGGACAGGGGCAAGAGACCCAGTACTTC.